This TCR beta chain was captured by sequencing in a study of neurological immune-mediated disorders. TCRdb called the 5' RACE reads again in MiXCR, with one record for every CDR3 protein. The sample yields more than 25,000 distinct CDR3 sequences, approximately 16% seen once. Time point of the sample: technical triplicate 3. The cells used in sorted libraries, CD4+ or CD8+ T cells, numbered 900,000 to 1,000,000. Germline CDR1 reads SGHRS; CDR2 reads YFSETQ. The CDR3 spans 16 residues. The V and J ends lost 0 bases and 3 bases respectively, with 14 bases between them. This clonotype has at least ten counts.

The sample comprised CD4+ T cells from blood. This TCR came from a female donor with HTLV-1-associated myelopathy (HAM/TSP). The chain has TRBV5-1 and TRBJ2-3; a possible D gene is TRBD2 (6 bases). The CDR3 spells CASSLAQGGGTDTQYF. CDR3 nucleotides: TGCGCCAGCAGCTTGGCTCAGGGAGGAGGGACAGATACGCAGTATTTT.